Below, 14 T cell receptor beta chains from the same sample are listed, as sequenced in a study of beta chain features in type 1 diabetes. The authors reverse transcribed all of the isolated RNA, so sequencing captured expressed TCRB transcripts. Method: immunoSEQ multiplex PCR; TCRdb's copy keeps in-frame clones and lacks some. Altogether 900,000 or so clones are present, 15% to 20% being singletons, with the ten largest covering roughly 0.025%. What was sequenced was naive CD4+ T cells from blood. The receptor set was obtained from a woman aged 18 to 35 in good health.

CDR3 sequence: CASSLRAGAPGTQYF. The CDR3 region has the DNA TGTGCCAGCAGTTTAAGGGCGGGAGCCCCTGGGACCCAGTACTTC. The chain has TRBV28 and TRBJ2-5; 7 bases fit TRBD2. Trimming at V came to 2 bases and at J to 7 bases, leaving 10 bases not matched to a gene. The CDR3 is 15 residues long. Germline CDR1 MDHEN, CDR2 SYDVKM.

The V and J genes are TRBV28 and TRBJ2-7, with D perhaps matching TRBD1 (6 bases). The CDR3 contains 15 residues. Trimming cost V 6 bases and J 5 bases, with 20 bases left between them. Per germline, CDR1 MDHEN and CDR2 SYDVKM. The CDR3 region has the DNA TGTGCCAGCAGCGGATCGGGCAGGGGCACACACGAGCAGTACTTC. Amino acids: CASSGSGRGTHEQYF.

This clone was seen a handful of times. This chain connects TRBV28 to TRBJ2-5, with 9 bases matching TRBD1. Germline V gives CDR1 MDHEN, CDR2 SYDVKM. There are 14 residues in the CDR3. Trimming at V came to 9 bases and at J to 4 bases, leaving 9 bases not matched to a gene. CDR3 amino acids: CASRLQGAGETQYF. In DNA form, the CDR3 reads TGTGCCAGTCGCCTACAGGGGGCTGGAGAGACCCAGTACTTC.

This clone was found a few times. The chain is built from TRBV7-2 and TRBJ2-1; D uncertain. Germline CDR1 and CDR2: SGHTA and FQGNSA. CDR3 length: 12 residues. V was trimmed by 5 bases and J by 8 bases, leaving 10 bases between them. The CDR3 coding sequence is TGTGCCAGCAGCCCCGATCTGGATGAGCAGTTCTTC. It codes for CASSPDLDEQFF.

The chain couples TRBV6-5 to TRBJ2-7, with no clear D. Germline V gene lookup returns CDR1 MNHEY and CDR2 SVGAGI. Trimming cost V 2 bases and J 8 bases, with 19 bases left between them. CDR3 size: 15 residues. DNA of the CDR3: TGTGCCAGCAGTTACGCCCCAGTGGGTGGTTTACAGCAGTACTTC. It specifies CASSYAPVGGLQQYF.

This clone was counted a few times. The chain recombines TRBV28 with TRBJ1-1; no reliable D call. Germline values: CDR1 MDHEN, CDR2 SYDVKM. The CDR3 totals 14 residues. V shed 3 bases and J shed 0 bases, with 8 bases lying between them. The DNA for the CDR3 is TGTGCCAGCAGTTTTCATCCCATGAACACTGAAGCTTTCTTT. Amino acids: CASSFHPMNTEAFF.

This clone was counted a few times. This chain links TRBV19 with TRBJ1-2; 7 bases line up with TRBD1. V lost 6 bases, J lost 5 bases, and 9 bases stayed unmatched. Germline V gives CDR1 LNHDA, CDR2 SQIVND (reference sequence). The CDR3 runs 14 residues. The CDR3 sequence is CASRTSDRSYGYTF. The CDR3 DNA reads as TGTGCCAGTAGAACATCGGACAGGAGTTATGGCTACACCTTC.

A few counts support this clone. This same CDR3 is encoded by further DNA sequences in the sample. The chain is built from TRBV10-3 and TRBJ2-1, with TRBD2 matching 10 bases. The V segment lost 5 bases and the J segment 7 bases; nucleotides outside the gene matches: 2. The CDR3 sequence is 13 residues long. The germline V gene has CDR1 ENHRY and CDR2 SYGVKD. The CDR3 region has the DNA TGTGCCATCAGTAGCGGGAGGGTGAATGAGCAGTTCTTC. This encodes CAISSGRVNEQFF.

This clone was detected a few times. Other nucleotide sequences in the sample specify the same CDR3. The J gene is TRBJ2-6, the V gene TRBV28; no definite D call. Germline lookup yields CDR1 MDHEN and CDR2 SYDVKM. The CDR3 loop spans 15 amino acids. The germline V and J ends were trimmed by 1 base and 0 bases, with 4 bases remaining between them. The CDR3 loop reads CASSLSSSGANVLTF. The CDR3 nucleotides read TGTGCCAGCAGTTTATCTAGCTCTGGGGCCAACGTCCTGACTTTC.

CDR3 protein: CASRRDATSGANVLTF. DNA for the CDR3: TGTGCCAGCAGGCGGGACGCTACCTCTGGGGCCAACGTCCTGACTTTC. This chain uses TRBV6-6 with TRBJ2-6, with D maybe TRBD2 (6 bases). Trimming cost V 6 bases and J 0 bases, with 12 bases left between them. The CDR3 consists of 16 residues. Per germline, CDR1 MNHNY and CDR2 SVGAGI (reference sequence).

This clone has a handful of counts. This chain uses TRBV5-1 with TRBJ2-3; 8 nucleotides match TRBD2. This CDR3 is built from 15 residues. Trimming removed 2 bases from V and 5 bases from J; junction bases left unmatched: 7. In germline, CDR1 is SGHRS, CDR2 YFSETQ. The chain's CDR3 is CASSLLAEGVDTQYF. CDR3 coding DNA: TGCGCCAGCAGCTTACTAGCGGAGGGGGTAGATACGCAGTATTTT.

This chain connects TRBV5-4 to TRBJ2-3, with D tentatively TRBD2 (6 bases). Germline V gene lookup returns CDR1 SGHNT and CDR2 YYREEE (reference sequence). CDR3 length: 14 residues. V was pared by 5 bases and J by 5 bases, with 15 bases between. The CDR3 region is CASREGLEEDTQYF. The CDR3 region has the DNA TGTGCCAGCAGGGAGGGGCTAGAGGAAGATACGCAGTATTTT.

Concerning this clone: Other DNA sequences in the sample encode the same CDR3. V gene TRBV7-2 combines with J gene TRBJ1-1; no clear D gene. V gave up 5 bases and J gave up 0 bases, with 7 bases separating them. This CDR3 spans 13 amino acids. Germline-derived CDR1 and CDR2 are SGHTA and FQGNSA. The CDR3 here is CASSRLMNTEAFF. DNA for the CDR3: TGTGCCAGCAGCCGTCTTATGAACACTGAAGCTTTCTTT.

This clone was counted a few times. The chain couples TRBV7-9 to TRBJ2-2, with 11 bases that match TRBD2. V was clipped by 5 bases and J by 3 bases; unmatched bases: 5. The CDR3 length is 16 residues. CDR1 SEHNR and CDR2 FQNEAQ come from the germline V gene (reference sequence). The CDR3 region is CASSTGTSGYTGELFF. The CDR3 DNA reads TGTGCCAGCAGCACCGGGACTAGCGGTTACACCGGGGAGCTGTTTTTT.